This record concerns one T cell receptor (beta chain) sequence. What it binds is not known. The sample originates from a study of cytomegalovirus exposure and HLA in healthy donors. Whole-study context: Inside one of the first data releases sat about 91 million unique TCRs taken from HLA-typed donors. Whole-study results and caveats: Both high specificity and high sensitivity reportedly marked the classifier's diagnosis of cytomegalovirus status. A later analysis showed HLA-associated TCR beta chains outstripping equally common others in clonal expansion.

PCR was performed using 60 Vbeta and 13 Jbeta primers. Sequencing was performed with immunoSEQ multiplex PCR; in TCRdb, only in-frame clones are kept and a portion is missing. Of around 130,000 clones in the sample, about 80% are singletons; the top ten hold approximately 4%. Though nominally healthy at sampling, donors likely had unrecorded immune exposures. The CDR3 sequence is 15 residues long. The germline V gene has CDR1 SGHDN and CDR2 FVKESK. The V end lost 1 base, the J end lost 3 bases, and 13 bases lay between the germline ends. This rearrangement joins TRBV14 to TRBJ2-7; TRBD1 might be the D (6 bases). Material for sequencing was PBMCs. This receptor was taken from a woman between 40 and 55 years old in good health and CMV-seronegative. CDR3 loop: CASSQGRGSGYEQYF. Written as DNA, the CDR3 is TGTGCCAGCAGCCAAGGCAGGGGATCAGGCTACGAGCAGTACTTC. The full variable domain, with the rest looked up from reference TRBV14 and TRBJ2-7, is EAGVTQFPSHSVIEKGQTVTLRCDPISGHDNLYWYRRVMGKEIKFLLHFVKESKQDESGMPNNRFLAERTGGTYSTLKVQPAELEDSGVYFCASSQGRGSGYEQYFGPGTRLTVT.